This T cell receptor beta chain was identified in a study of blood T cells in healthy people across ages (dated by TCRdb to 2013 to 2016). Turning to the overall study: In model experiments, roughly one uniquely barcoded TCR beta cDNA molecule per two T cells was captured by template switching. Age-related changes in TCR beta repertoire diversity were measured in the study by deep sequencing normalized with unique cDNA molecular identifiers. Four age groups were formed from the donors: young (average approximately 15 years), middle-aged (just under 40), aged (over 55) and long-lived (around 80). To avoid experimental bias, donors of different ages were randomly spread across the sequencing lanes. For two donors (one aged 18 to 30 and one aged 80 or older), the study analyzed two additional independent replicas of 1 million unique cDNA reads from the same blood draw.

With regard to this clonotype: The antigen it binds to is not known. There are no base qualities to consult, and no much larger clone falls within one base.

Systemically healthy Caucasian individuals from Russia, 39 in total and aged roughly 6 to 95 years, were included as donors. Approximately 10 milliliters of peripheral blood were collected from each donor into EDTA-treated Vacutainer tubes. Ficoll-Paque density-gradient centrifugation was used to isolate PBMCs, with at least 6 million per sample. Trizol reagent was used to extract total RNA from PBMCs, with at least 5 micrograms per sample. For every donor, flow cytometry on a PBMC aliquot measured the percentage of naive CD45RAhigh/CD27high T cells. The CDR3 sequence holds 15 residues, the cysteine and phenylalanine included. Only the CDR3 DNA stays, 45 bases, in frame from base 1. Looking up the germline V gene yields CDR1 SGHAT and CDR2 FQNNGV. Trimming at the junction amounts to 2 bases on V and 11 bases on J, and the germline ends lie 21 bases apart. What the study reported, not specific to this receptor: Compared with the aged group, more naive CD4+ T cells, fewer expanded clones and increased TCR diversity were shown by the long-lived group, suggesting age selection. Estimates of total diversity from one million sequenced T cells were regarded as lower bounds and underestimates. Observed TCR beta diversity per million T cells fell roughly linearly with age, and a significant reduction was already apparent by age roughly 40. Observed TCR beta diversity correlated strongly with the percentage of naive T cells measured by flow cytometry. Conclusive comparison of naive and antigen-experienced compartments was prevented by the profiling of bulk unsorted PBMCs. Because the CMV infection status of the donors was unknown, age-related changes in expanded clonotypes may potentially have been confounded.

The protocol used for the library was 5' RACE. The instrument given in TCRdb is Illumina HiSeq 2500. A second PCR of roughly 6 to 11 cycles was run with a J-beta primer mix and a sample-barcoded 5' primer. Each TCR beta cDNA molecule received a unique molecular identifier from a template-switch 5' adaptor carrying 12 random nucleotides. At least 3 million CDR3-containing paired-end reads were obtained from each sample. First-strand cDNA synthesis was performed from all RNA using the Mint cDNA synthesis kit, with priming by a TRBC-specific oligonucleotide. Following uracil-DNA glycosylase treatment, all cDNA underwent a first 18-cycle PCR with the universal primers M1SS and BC2_uni_R. The source study handled its data this way. Each sample was normalized by randomly selecting 1 million high-quality reads, each carrying a distinct molecular identifier. Instead of being binned into consensus sequences, reads with shared molecular identifiers were discarded. CDR3 identification, clonotype clustering and error correction used MiTCR with a Q25 quality threshold and the strictest error-elimination algorithm. A nonparametric unseen species model using Euler transformation provided a lower-bound estimate of total TCR beta diversity. Through fastp at Q25 and MiXCR, TCRdb rebuilt clones from the public reads, retaining in-frame beta chains. Rows are unified per CDR3 protein, each entry keeping the most common DNA and genes. These V and J calls originate from TCRdb's pipeline instead of the authors' own analysis. This sample has about 970,000 distinct CDR3 sequences in its table, and just over 50% of those were observed once. Of the sample, about a fifth is held by the ten largest clones.

Recombination linked TRBV11-2 to TRBJ2-5; TRBD1 could be the D gene, as 6 bases match. This receptor was identified in a woman between 55 and 75 years old in good health. The sample comprised blood. The nucleotide sequence reads TGTGCCAGCAGCTTATTCCGGACAGCTAACAATGAGCAGTACTTC. It specifies CASSLFRTANNEQYF.